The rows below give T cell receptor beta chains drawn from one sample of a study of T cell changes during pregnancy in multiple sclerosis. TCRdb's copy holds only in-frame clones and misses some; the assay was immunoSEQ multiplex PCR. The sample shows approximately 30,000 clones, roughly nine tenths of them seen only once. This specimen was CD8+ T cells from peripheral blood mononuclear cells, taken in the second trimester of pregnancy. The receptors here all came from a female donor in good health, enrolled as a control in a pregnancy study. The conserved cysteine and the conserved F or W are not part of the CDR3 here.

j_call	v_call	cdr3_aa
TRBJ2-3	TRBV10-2	ASWLAGGADTQY
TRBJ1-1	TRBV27	ASSAGTEAF
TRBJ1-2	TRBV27	ASSPLGRGYGYT
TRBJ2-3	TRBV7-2	ASSLHGSDTQY
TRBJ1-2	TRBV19	ASSPPRDYGYT
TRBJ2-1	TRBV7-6	ASSSRTGGDNEQF
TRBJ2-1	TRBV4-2	ASSPSTSGGEQF
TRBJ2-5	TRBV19	ASSWASGEETQY
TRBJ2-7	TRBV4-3	ASSQEGGTGGYEQY
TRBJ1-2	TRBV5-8	ASSLAGRDGYT
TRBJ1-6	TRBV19	ASSSRNAGEGYNSPLH
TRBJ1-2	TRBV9	ASSVVPLRDRGGYT
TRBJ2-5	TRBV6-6	ASSYSLAGEQETQY
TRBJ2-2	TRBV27	AIREVTTGELF
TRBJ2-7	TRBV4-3	ASSQVPGYEQY
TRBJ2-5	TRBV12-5	ASGAPGGDLYQETQY
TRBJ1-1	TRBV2	ACGRGTEAF
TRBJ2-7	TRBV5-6	ASSLSGHSPEQY
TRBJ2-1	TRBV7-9	ASSLLTGGFKSDEQF
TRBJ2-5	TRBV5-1	ASSTRQAQETQY
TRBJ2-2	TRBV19	ASHDGTGVTGELF
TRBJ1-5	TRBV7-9	ASSLESAAQPQH
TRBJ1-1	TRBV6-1	ASSPQGGANTEAF
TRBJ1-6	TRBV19	ASSPEAYNSPLH
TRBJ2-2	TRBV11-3	ASSSGAGLPNTGELF
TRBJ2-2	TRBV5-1	ASSLGGPGELF
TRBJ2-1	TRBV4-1	ASSRLQGVRYNEQF